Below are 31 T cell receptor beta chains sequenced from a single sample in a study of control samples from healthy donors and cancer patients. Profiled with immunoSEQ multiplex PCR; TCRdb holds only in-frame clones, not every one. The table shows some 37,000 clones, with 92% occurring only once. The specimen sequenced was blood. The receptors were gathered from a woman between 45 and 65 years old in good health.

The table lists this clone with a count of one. CDR3 loop: CASSQGYSNQPQHF. CDR3 nucleotide sequence: TGTGCCAGCTCACAGGGCTATAGCAATCAGCCCCAGCATTTT. The chain employs TRBV18 and TRBJ1-5; D unclear. The V and J ends lost 4 bases and 0 bases respectively, with 7 bases between them. The CDR3 has 14 residues. The V gene's germline CDR1 is KGHSH and CDR2 LQKENI.

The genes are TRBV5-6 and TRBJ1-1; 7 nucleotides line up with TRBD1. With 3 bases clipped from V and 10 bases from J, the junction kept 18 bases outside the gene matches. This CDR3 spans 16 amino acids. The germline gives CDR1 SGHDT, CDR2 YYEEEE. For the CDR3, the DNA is TGTGCCAGCAGCTACCGACAGGGACGGGGGACCGGTGGAGCTTTCTTT. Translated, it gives CASSYRQGRGTGGAFF.

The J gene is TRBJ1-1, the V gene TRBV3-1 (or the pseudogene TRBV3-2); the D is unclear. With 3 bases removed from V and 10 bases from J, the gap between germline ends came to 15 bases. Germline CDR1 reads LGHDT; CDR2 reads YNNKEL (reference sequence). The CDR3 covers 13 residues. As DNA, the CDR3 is TGTGCCAGCAGCCAGACCCCAGCCATTGGAGCTTTCTTT. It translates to CASSQTPAIGAFF.

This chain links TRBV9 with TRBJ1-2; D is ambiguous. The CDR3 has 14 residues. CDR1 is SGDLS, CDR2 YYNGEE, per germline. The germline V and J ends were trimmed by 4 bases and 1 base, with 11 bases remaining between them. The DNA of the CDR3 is TGTGCCAGCAGCCTGGAGGCGATTAACTATGGCTACACCTTC. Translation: CASSLEAINYGYTF.

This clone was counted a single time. Here the CDR3 reads CASSYGEQGYTF. CDR3 nucleotides: TGTGCCAGCAGTTACGGGGAGCAGGGCTACACCTTC. This chain links TRBV6-6 with TRBJ1-2; D remains ambiguous. CDR3 length equals 12 residues. Looked up from germline, CDR1 is MNHNY and CDR2 is SVGAGI (reference sequence). V shed 2 bases and J shed 8 bases, with 9 bases lying between them.

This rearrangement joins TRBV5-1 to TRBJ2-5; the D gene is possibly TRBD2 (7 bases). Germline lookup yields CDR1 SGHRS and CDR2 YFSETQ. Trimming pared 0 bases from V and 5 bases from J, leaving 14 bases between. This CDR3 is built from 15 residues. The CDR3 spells CASSLEGGQLETQYF. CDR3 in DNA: TGCGCCAGCAGCTTGGAGGGGGGGCAGCTGGAGACCCAGTACTTC.

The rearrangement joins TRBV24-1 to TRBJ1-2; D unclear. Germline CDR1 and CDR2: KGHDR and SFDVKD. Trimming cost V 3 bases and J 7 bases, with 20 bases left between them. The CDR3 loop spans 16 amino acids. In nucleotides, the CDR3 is TGTGCCACCAGTGATCCCTCCGGACCAATAGAGGGTGGCTACACCTTC. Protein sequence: CATSDPSGPIEGGYTF.

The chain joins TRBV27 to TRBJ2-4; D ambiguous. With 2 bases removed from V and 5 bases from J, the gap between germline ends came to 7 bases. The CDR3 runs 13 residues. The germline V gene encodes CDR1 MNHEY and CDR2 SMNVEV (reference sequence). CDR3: CASSLKQQNIQYF. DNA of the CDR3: TGTGCCAGCAGTTTAAAACAACAAAACATTCAGTACTTC.

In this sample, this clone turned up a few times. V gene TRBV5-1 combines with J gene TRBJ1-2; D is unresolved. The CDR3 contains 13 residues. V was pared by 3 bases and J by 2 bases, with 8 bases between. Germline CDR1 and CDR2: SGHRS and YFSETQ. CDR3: CASSSVSNYGYTF. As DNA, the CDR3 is TGCGCCAGCAGCTCCGTATCCAACTATGGCTACACCTTC.

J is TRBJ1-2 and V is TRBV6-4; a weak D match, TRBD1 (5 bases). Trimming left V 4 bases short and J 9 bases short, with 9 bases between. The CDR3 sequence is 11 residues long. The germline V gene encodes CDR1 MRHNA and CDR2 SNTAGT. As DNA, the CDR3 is TGTGCCAGCAGTGTCGGGACTAGCTACACCTTC. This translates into CASSVGTSYTF.

This chain's CDR3 is CASRRDREGGYYNEQFF. DNA of the CDR3: TGTGCCAGCAGGCGGGACAGGGAAGGGGGATACTACAATGAGCAGTTCTTC. This chain uses TRBV27 with TRBJ2-1; 9 bases align to TRBD1. Germline V gene data show CDR1 as MNHEY and CDR2 as SMNVEV (reference sequence). This CDR3 has 17 residues. V shed 6 bases and J 3 bases; nucleotides not matched to a gene: 12.

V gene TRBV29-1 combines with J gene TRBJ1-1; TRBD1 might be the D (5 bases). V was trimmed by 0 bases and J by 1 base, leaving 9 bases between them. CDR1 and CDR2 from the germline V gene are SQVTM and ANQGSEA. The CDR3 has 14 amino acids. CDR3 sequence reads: CSVEDAQGNTEAFF. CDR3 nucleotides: TGCAGCGTTGAAGATGCGCAGGGGAACACTGAAGCTTTCTTT. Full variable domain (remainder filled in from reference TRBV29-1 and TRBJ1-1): SAVISQKPSRDICQRGTSLTIQCQVDSQVTMMFWYRQQPGQSLTLIATANQGSEATYESGFVIDKFPISRPNLTFSTLTVSNMSPEDSSIYLCSVEDAQGNTEAFFGQGTRLTVV.

This chain's CDR3 is CASSFRTGEGEAFF. The DNA for the CDR3 is TGCGCCAGCAGCTTCCGGACAGGGGAAGGTGAAGCTTTCTTT. The chain employs TRBV5-1 and TRBJ1-1, with 9 bases fitting TRBD1. V shed 2 bases, J shed 7 bases, and the junction held 6 bases outside the gene matches. The CDR3 consists of 14 residues. From germline, CDR1 is SGHRS and CDR2 YFSETQ.

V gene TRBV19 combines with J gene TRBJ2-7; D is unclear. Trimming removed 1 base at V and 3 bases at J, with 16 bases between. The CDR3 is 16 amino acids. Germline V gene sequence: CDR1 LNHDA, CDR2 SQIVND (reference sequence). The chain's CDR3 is CASSIGGKSRSYEQYF. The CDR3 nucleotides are TGTGCCAGTAGTATAGGGGGTAAGTCGAGGAGCTACGAGCAGTACTTC.

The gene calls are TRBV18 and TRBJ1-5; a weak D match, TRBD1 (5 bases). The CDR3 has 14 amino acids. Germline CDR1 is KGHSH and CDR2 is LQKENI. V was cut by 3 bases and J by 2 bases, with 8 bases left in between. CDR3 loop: CASSPGGGNQPQHF. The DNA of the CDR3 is TGTGCCAGCTCACCTGGGGGAGGCAATCAGCCCCAGCATTTT.

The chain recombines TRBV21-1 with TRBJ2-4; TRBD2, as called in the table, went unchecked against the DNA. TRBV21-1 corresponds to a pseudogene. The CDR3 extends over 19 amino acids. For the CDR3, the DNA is TGTGCCAGCAGAAAACCTAGCGGGGGGCCCTCTTGGGCCAAAAACATTCAGTACTTC. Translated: CASRKPSGGPSWAKNIQYF.

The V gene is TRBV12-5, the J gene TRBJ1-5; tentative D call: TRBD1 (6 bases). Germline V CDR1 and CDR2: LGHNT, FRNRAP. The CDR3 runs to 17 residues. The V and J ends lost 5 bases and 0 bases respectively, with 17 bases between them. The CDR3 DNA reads TGTGCTAGTGGTCTCGGGACAAGGGCCGATAGCAATCAGCCCCAGCATTTT. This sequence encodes CASGLGTRADSNQPQHF.

CDR3 bases: TGTGCCAGCTCACTGAGGGACCCGAGCTCTGGAAACACCATATATTTT. This encodes CASSLRDPSSGNTIYF. The V gene is TRBV18, the J gene TRBJ1-3; tentative D call: TRBD1 (5 bases). The V end was cut by 4 bases, the J end by 0 bases, with 13 bases between. Germline lookup yields CDR1 KGHSH and CDR2 LQKENI. The CDR3 has 16 residues. Based on the CDR3 plus reference TRBV18 and TRBJ1-3, the full variable domain is NAGVMQNPRHLVRRRGQEARLRCSPMKGHSHVYWYRQLPEEGLKFMVYLQKENIIDESGMPKERFSAEFPKEGPSILRIQQVVRGDSAAYFCASSLRDPSSGNTIYFGEGSWLTVV.

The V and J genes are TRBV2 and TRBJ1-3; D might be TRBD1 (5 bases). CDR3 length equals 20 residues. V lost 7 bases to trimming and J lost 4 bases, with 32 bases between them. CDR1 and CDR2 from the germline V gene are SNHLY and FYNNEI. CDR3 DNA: TGTGCCAGCAAACTCGCCCCACAACAGGTGCCTGTGGGTTTAGGAAACACCATATATTTT. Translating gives CASKLAPQQVPVGLGNTIYF.

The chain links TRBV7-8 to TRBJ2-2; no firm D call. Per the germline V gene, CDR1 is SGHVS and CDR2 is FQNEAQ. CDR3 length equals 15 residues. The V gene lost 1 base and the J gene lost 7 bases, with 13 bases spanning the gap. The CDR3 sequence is CASSLGGSPGGELFF. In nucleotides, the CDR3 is TGTGCCAGCAGCTTAGGGGGATCACCGGGCGGGGAGCTGTTTTTT.

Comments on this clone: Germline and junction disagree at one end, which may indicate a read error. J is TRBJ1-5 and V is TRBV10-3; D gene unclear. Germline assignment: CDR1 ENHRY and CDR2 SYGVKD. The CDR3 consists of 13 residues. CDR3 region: CAISVSLGGVRDF. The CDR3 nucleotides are TGTGCCATCAGTGTATCTTTGGGCGGGGTACGCGATTTT.

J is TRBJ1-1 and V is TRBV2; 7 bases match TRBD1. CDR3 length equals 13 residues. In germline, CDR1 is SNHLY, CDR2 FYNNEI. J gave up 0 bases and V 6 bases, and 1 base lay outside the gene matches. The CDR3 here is CASRGQLNTEAFF. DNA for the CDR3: TGTGCCAGCAGGGGACAGTTGAACACTGAAGCTTTCTTT.

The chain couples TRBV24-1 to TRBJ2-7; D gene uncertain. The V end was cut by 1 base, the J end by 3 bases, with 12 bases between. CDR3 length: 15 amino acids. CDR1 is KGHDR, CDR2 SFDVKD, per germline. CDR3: CATSDFPGDLYEQYF. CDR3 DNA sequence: TGTGCCACCAGTGATTTCCCCGGAGACCTCTACGAGCAGTACTTC.

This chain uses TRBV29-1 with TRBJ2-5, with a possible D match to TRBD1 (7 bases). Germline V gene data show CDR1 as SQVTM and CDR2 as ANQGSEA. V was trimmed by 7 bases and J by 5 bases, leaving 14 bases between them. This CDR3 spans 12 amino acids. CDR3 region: CSALAGGETQYF. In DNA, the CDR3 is TGCAGCGCCCTGGCAGGGGGGGAGACCCAGTACTTC.

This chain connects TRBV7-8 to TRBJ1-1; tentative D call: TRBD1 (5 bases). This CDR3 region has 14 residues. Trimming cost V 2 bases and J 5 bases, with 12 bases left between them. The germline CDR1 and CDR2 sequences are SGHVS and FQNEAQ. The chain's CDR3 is CASSLTGERTEAFF. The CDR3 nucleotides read TGTGCCAGCAGCTTAACAGGCGAAAGAACTGAAGCTTTCTTT.

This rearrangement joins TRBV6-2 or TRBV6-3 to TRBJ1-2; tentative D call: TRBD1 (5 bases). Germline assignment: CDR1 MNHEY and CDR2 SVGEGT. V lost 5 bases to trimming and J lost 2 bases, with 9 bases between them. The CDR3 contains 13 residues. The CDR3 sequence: CASSPGLNYGYTF. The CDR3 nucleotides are TGTGCCAGCAGTCCGGGACTGAACTATGGCTACACCTTC.

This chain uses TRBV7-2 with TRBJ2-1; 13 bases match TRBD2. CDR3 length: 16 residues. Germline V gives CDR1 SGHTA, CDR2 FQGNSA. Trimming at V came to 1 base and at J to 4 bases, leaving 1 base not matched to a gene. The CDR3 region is CASSLGLAGGYNEQFF. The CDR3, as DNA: TGTGCCAGCAGCTTAGGACTAGCGGGGGGATACAATGAGCAGTTCTTC.

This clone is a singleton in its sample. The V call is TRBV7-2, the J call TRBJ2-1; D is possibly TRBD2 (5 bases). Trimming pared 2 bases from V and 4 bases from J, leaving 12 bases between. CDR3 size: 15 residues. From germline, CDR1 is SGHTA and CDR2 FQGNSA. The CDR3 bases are TGTGCCAGCAGCTTAAGGTCTAGCCGGTACAATGAGCAGTTCTTC. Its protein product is CASSLRSSRYNEQFF.

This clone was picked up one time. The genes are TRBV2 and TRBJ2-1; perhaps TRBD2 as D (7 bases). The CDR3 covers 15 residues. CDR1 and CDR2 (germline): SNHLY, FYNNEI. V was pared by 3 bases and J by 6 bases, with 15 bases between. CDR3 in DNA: TGTGCCAGCAGTGAGTTGGGGGGGGCCCCCAATGAGCAGTTCTTC. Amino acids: CASSELGGAPNEQFF.

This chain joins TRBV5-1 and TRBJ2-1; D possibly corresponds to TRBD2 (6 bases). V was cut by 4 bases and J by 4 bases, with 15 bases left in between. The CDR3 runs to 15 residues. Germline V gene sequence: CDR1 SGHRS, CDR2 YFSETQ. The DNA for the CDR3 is TGCGCCAGCAGCCAATACCGGGACTCATACAATGAGCAGTTCTTC. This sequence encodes CASSQYRDSYNEQFF.

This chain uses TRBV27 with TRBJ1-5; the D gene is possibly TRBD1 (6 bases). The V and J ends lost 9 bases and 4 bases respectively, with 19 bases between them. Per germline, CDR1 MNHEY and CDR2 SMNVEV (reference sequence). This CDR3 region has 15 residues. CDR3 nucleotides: TGTGCCAGTGGGAAGTCAGGGGTAGAAAATCAGCCCCAGCATTTT. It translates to CASGKSGVENQPQHF.